This record looks at one T cell receptor (beta chain) sequence and its context. Its antigen is as yet unknown. This specimen belongs to a study of CD8 T cells in ankylosing spondylitis. Study-wide results and caveats: Within ankylosing spondylitis blood, a TCR beta motif made up of eight highly homologous variants appeared to be characteristic. From matched ankylosing spondylitis synovial fluid, disease-linked clones were reportedly recovered at significantly enriched levels. Clones linked to the disease showed a CD8+ phenotype. They occurred at relatively low frequencies in peripheral blood.

The ends were cut back, 6 bases at V and 1 base at J, with 13 bases in the middle. The CDR3 spans 13 residues. CDR1 is DFQATT and CDR2 is SNEGSKA in the germline V gene (reference sequence). 5'-RACE, quantitative and with molecular barcodes, yielded the TCR beta libraries. TCRdb redid the calling of the 5' RACE reads with MiXCR, one entry per CDR3 protein. The sample contains some 140,000 distinct CDR3 sequences, more than 7% of which appear only once. The receptor's source is a male donor with ankylosing spondylitis. Sequencing was done on a sample of synovial fluid, either unsorted or a sorted T cell fraction (not recorded which). The chain employs TRBV20-1 and TRBJ2-7, with D hard to call. This chain's CDR3 is CSAASGLSYEQYF. The CDR3 bases are TGCAGTGCCGCCTCGGGCCTGTCCTACGAGCAGTACTTC.